Below, 25 T cell receptor beta chains from the same sample are listed, as sequenced in a study of CD8 T cells in ankylosing spondylitis. A single record per CDR3 protein comes from TCRdb applying MiXCR to the 5' RACE reads. The table shows 180,000 or so distinct CDR3 sequences, with roughly 11% occurring only once. Input material: blood, either unsorted or a sorted T cell fraction (not recorded which). These receptor sequences come from a male donor with ankylosing spondylitis or in good health (not recorded which).

This clonotype appeared many times. The genes are TRBV4-3 and TRBJ2-3, with D unresolved. The CDR3 spans 13 residues. Trimming shortened V by 3 bases and J by 3 bases, and 7 bases separated the two germline ends. Looked up from germline, CDR1 is LGHNA and CDR2 is YSLEER. Here the CDR3 reads CASSHKRTDTQYF. CDR3 nucleotides: TGCGCCAGCAGCCACAAAAGAACAGATACGCAGTATTTT.

This clonotype was detected many times. V gene TRBV12-3 or TRBV12-4 combines with J gene TRBJ1-1; D perhaps matches TRBD1 (6 bases). The CDR3 totals 15 residues. Trimming left V 1 base short and J 5 bases short, with 14 bases between. The CDR3 region has the DNA TGTGCCAGCAGTTTAGTTTCGGGGGCATGGACTGAAGCTTTCTTT. It is translated as CASSLVSGAWTEAFF.

This clonotype came up many times. The chain links TRBV3-1 to TRBJ2-3, with 11 positions matching TRBD2. The V segment lost 1 base and the J segment 2 bases; nucleotides outside the gene matches: 2. The CDR3 is 16 residues long. Germline values: CDR1 LGHDT, CDR2 YNNKEL (reference sequence). The CDR3 region has the DNA TGTGCCAGCAGCCAAGTACTAGCGGGGGCCACAGATACGCAGTATTTT. Protein product: CASSQVLAGATDTQYF.

This clonotype came up many times. The chain employs TRBV20-1 and TRBJ2-5; TRBD2 aligns across 11 bases. The CDR3 has 15 residues. From germline, CDR1 is DFQATT and CDR2 SNEGSKA (reference sequence). V was pared by 5 bases and J by 2 bases, with 7 bases of the junction left unmatched. The CDR3 reads CSALRLAGIQETQYF. As DNA, the CDR3 is TGCAGTGCTCTAAGACTAGCGGGGATACAAGAGACCCAGTACTTC.

This clonotype has at least ten counts. The rearrangement joins TRBV12-3 or TRBV12-4 to TRBJ1-5; no reliable D call. The CDR3 extends over 13 amino acids. V gave up 3 bases and J gave up 0 bases, with 3 bases separating them. CDR3 in DNA: TGTGCCAGCAGTTTCTCTAGCAATCAGCCCCAGCATTTT. Protein sequence: CASSFSSNQPQHF.

V and J are TRBV7-2 and TRBJ2-7; the D is unclear. CDR3 length equals 11 residues. V was clipped by 3 bases and J by 5 bases, with 5 bases between them. CDR1 is SGHTA, CDR2 FQGNSA, per germline. The DNA for the CDR3 is TGTGCCAGCAGCTTGGCGGACGAGCAGTACTTC. It yields the protein CASSLADEQYF.

This clonotype showed up just a few times. The rearrangement uses TRBV7-8 and TRBJ1-3; D is undetermined. The CDR3 runs to 15 residues. Trimming stripped 6 bases from V and 0 bases from J, with 12 bases between. Germline CDR1 SGHVS, CDR2 FQNEAQ. The CDR3 DNA follows: TGTGCCAGCAGTTTTACAGAAAGCTCTGGAAACACCATATATTTT. It yields the protein CASSFTESSGNTIYF.

This clonotype was counted ten times or more. The CDR3 region has the DNA TGCAGCGTTGCGCCAGGGGGCTCGGGATCTGAAGCTTTCTTT. Amino acids: CSVAPGGSGSEAFF. The chain carries TRBV29-1 and TRBJ1-1, with TRBD1 matching over 8 bases. CDR1 and CDR2 from the germline V gene are SQVTM and ANQGSEA. Germline trimming cut 4 bases from V and 6 bases from J; bases unmatched to any gene: 10. This CDR3 contains 14 residues.

This clonotype was recorded many times. J is TRBJ2-3 and V is TRBV29-1, with TRBD2 as a possible D gene (5 bases). The germline V gene encodes CDR1 SQVTM and CDR2 ANQGSEA. Trimming took off 4 bases at V and 1 base at J, with 6 bases between the two ends. The length of the CDR3 is 12 residues. The CDR3 protein is CSVAEGTDTQYF. As DNA, the CDR3 is TGCAGCGTTGCGGAGGGCACAGATACGCAGTATTTT.

J is TRBJ1-1 and V is TRBV5-6, with TRBD1 identical over 9 bases. The CDR3 covers 17 residues. V trimming: 3 bases; J trimming: 3 bases; junction bases outside the gene matches: 12. Germline values: CDR1 SGHDT, CDR2 YYEEEE. DNA of the CDR3: TGTGCCAGCAGCTGGGGACAGGGAGGGGCCGGAGACACTGAAGCTTTCTTT. This encodes CASSWGQGGAGDTEAFF.

In its sample, this clonotype was seen a few times. The gene calls are TRBV12-3 or TRBV12-4 and TRBJ2-7; possibly TRBD1 or TRBD2 for D (5 bases each). V lost 6 bases to trimming and J lost 5 bases, with 17 bases between them. The CDR3 sequence is 14 residues long. CDR3 nucleotide sequence: TGTGCCAGCAGCCCTGGGGCAGGGAGCAACGAGCAGTACTTC. Translation: CASSPGAGSNEQYF.

This clonotype was seen repeatedly, ten times or more. The chain is built from TRBV12-3 or TRBV12-4 and TRBJ2-1; D uncertain. The CDR3 contains 13 residues. V gave up 4 bases and J gave up 5 bases, with 9 bases separating them. CDR3 sequence: CASSSIRDNEQFF. CDR3 DNA sequence: TGTGCCAGCAGTTCCATCCGGGACAATGAGCAGTTCTTC.

The chain is built from TRBV29-1 and TRBJ2-1, with TRBD2 matching over 7 bases. Germline CDR1 SQVTM, CDR2 ANQGSEA. The CDR3 runs to 14 residues. With V trimmed by 4 bases and J by 8 bases, 11 bases remained unmatched. CDR3 sequence (DNA): TGCAGCGTTGCCGGGACTAACGGGTTGGATGAGCAGTTCTTC. The encoded protein is CSVAGTNGLDEQFF.

This clonotype has a count of ten or more. The chain is built from TRBV30 and TRBJ2-1; 8 bases are shared with TRBD2. CDR1 is GTSNPN and CDR2 is SVGIG in the germline V gene (reference sequence). Germline trimming cut 4 bases from V and 0 bases from J; bases unmatched to any gene: 2. This CDR3 is 14 amino acids long. The CDR3 loop is CAWTSGRSYNEQFF. CDR3 coding DNA: TGTGCCTGGACTAGCGGGCGCTCCTACAATGAGCAGTTCTTC. The full variable domain, rest sourced from reference TRBV30 and TRBJ2-1, is SQTIHQWPATLVQPVGSPLSLECTVEGTSNPNLYWYRQAAGRGLQLLFYSVGIGQISSEVPQNLSASRPQDRQFILSSKKLLLSDSGFYLCAWTSGRSYNEQFFGPGTRLTVL.

The rearrangement uses TRBV11-2 and TRBJ2-2; D gene ambiguous. The V gene's germline CDR1 is SGHAT and CDR2 FQNNGV. Trimming removed 0 bases at V and 4 bases at J, with 15 bases between. This CDR3 is 17 amino acids long. CDR3 sequence reads: CASSLDRTSRFTGELFF. The CDR3 bases are TGTGCCAGCAGCTTAGATCGTACGTCCAGGTTCACCGGGGAGCTGTTTTTT.

In its sample, this clonotype was seen many times. J is TRBJ2-7 and V is TRBV10-1; 9 positions match TRBD1. V was clipped by 5 bases and J by 5 bases; unmatched bases: 7. CDR1 WNHNN and CDR2 SYGVQD come from the germline V gene (reference sequence). The CDR3 extends over 14 amino acids. This CDR3 reads CASSLDRGLDEQYF. The CDR3 region has the DNA TGCGCCAGCAGTTTGGACAGGGGCCTAGACGAGCAGTACTTC.

This clonotype was observed a handful of times. The CDR3 is CSVPTLAGETQYF. For the CDR3, the DNA is TGCAGCGTTCCGACCTTAGCCGGAGAGACCCAGTACTTC. This chain connects TRBV29-1 to TRBJ2-5; no definite D call. This CDR3 is built from 13 residues. CDR1 SQVTM and CDR2 ANQGSEA come from the germline V gene. V lost 5 bases to trimming and J lost 4 bases, with 14 bases between them.

In its sample, this clonotype was seen many times. The genes are TRBV6-6 and TRBJ1-2; no clear D. Trimming took off 4 bases at V and 4 bases at J, with 7 bases between the two ends. Germline V gene data show CDR1 as MNHNY and CDR2 as SVGAGI (reference sequence). The CDR3 length is 12 residues. CDR3 sequence (DNA): TGTGCCAGCAGTTCCAGCAGCTATGGCTACACCTTC. The encoded protein is CASSSSSYGYTF.

There are many counts of this clonotype. V is TRBV24-1 and J is TRBJ2-3; possibly TRBD1 for D (6 bases). Germline loops: CDR1 KGHDR, CDR2 SFDVKD. Trimming stripped 3 bases from V and 4 bases from J, with 10 bases between. There are 14 residues in the CDR3. The CDR3: CATSDPRGPDTQYF. The CDR3 bases are TGTGCCACCAGTGATCCCAGGGGTCCAGATACGCAGTATTTT.

In its sample, this clonotype was seen a few times. CDR3 sequence (DNA): TGTGCCACCACTGACCCAGGCTACACAGATACGCAGTATTTT. It codes for CATTDPGYTDTQYF. The chain links TRBV10-3 to TRBJ2-3; D is ambiguous. CDR1 and CDR2 (germline): ENHRY, SYGVKD. V lost 10 bases, J lost 2 bases, and 16 bases lay in between. The CDR3 is made up of 14 amino acids.

V gene TRBV12-3 or TRBV12-4 combines with J gene TRBJ2-1; no definite D call. CDR3 length: 10 amino acids. Between the trimmed V and J ends, which lost 6 bases and 10 bases, there was a span of 7 bases. The CDR3 loop reads CASSGSEQFF. CDR3 sequence (DNA): TGTGCCAGCAGCGGCAGCGAGCAGTTCTTC.

This clonotype was found many times. This chain joins TRBV6-1 and TRBJ1-4, with 9 bases identical to TRBD1. Unmatched junction bases numbered 5, after V lost 6 bases and J lost 6 bases. Germline V lookup: CDR1 MNHNS, CDR2 SASEGT. CDR3 length equals 14 residues. The CDR3 is CASSPGTGYEKLFF. The CDR3 DNA sequence: TGTGCCAGCAGCCCCGGGACAGGGTATGAAAAACTGTTTTTT.

This clonotype was detected many times. V and J are TRBV20-1 and TRBJ2-3; 10 bases line up with TRBD2. CDR1 is DFQATT and CDR2 is SNEGSKA in the germline V gene (reference sequence). The CDR3 contains 16 residues. J lost 2 bases, V lost 3 bases, and 8 bases had no gene match. This CDR3 reads CSASTSGVAVTDTQYF. In DNA form, the CDR3 reads TGCAGTGCTAGCACTAGCGGGGTGGCCGTCACAGATACGCAGTATTTT.

The genes are TRBV7-2 and TRBJ2-2; weak D call: TRBD1 (6 bases). The V gene lost 4 bases and the J gene lost 5 bases, with 8 bases spanning the gap. CDR1 SGHTA and CDR2 FQGNSA come from the germline V gene. CDR3 length: 13 amino acids. The chain's CDR3 is CASSSGVTGELFF. The CDR3 bases are TGTGCCAGCAGCTCAGGGGTTACCGGGGAGCTGTTTTTT.

This clonotype was detected ten times or more. The V and J genes are TRBV29-1 and TRBJ2-3; D perhaps matches TRBD1 (7 bases). Germline V gene data show CDR1 as SQVTM and CDR2 as ANQGSEA. This CDR3 comprises 15 residues. Between the trimmed V and J ends, which lost 5 bases and 3 bases, there was a span of 18 bases. DNA of the CDR3: TGCAGCGTTCTCGGCGGGACAGTTGGGACAGATACGCAGTATTTT. It codes for CSVLGGTVGTDTQYF.